Below, 32 T cell receptor beta chains from the same sample are listed, as sequenced in a study of T cells in localized non-small cell lung cancer. Here immunoSEQ multiplex PCR was the method, and the copy in TCRdb shows in-frame clones only, minus some. This sample carries several thousand clones, roughly 91% of them seen once, and the ten largest clones take over 2%. Source: peripheral blood, taken before any cancer treatment. The receptors stem from a female donor over 55 with stage II squamous cell lung carcinoma.

This clone was detected once. The chain carries TRBV4-1 and TRBJ1-2, with a weak D call TRBD1 (5 bases). V lost 5 bases, J lost 1 base, and 14 bases lay in between. The germline CDR1 and CDR2 sequences are MGHRA and YSYEKL. This CDR3 region has 15 residues. CDR3 residues: CASSGPGRSNYGYTF. The CDR3 bases are TGCGCCAGCAGCGGGCCGGGACGGAGTAACTATGGCTACACCTTC.

The CDR3 sequence: CASSPRFLYNEQFF. DNA of the CDR3: TGTGCCAGCAGTCCAAGATTTCTTTACAATGAGCAGTTCTTC. The V and J genes are TRBV2 and TRBJ2-1, with unresolved D. Germline lookup yields CDR1 SNHLY and CDR2 FYNNEI. The CDR3 has 14 residues. V lost 5 bases, J lost 4 bases, and 12 bases lay in between.

In nucleotides, the CDR3 is TGTGCCAGCAGTCGCGGACAGCTTATGAACACTGAAGCTTTCTTT. Translation: CASSRGQLMNTEAFF. The V call is TRBV6-5, the J call TRBJ1-1, with D maybe TRBD1 (6 bases). Germline V gives CDR1 MNHEY, CDR2 SVGAGI. The CDR3 extends over 15 amino acids. Trimming cost V 5 bases and J 0 bases, with 13 bases left between them.

In this sample, this clone turned up once. The chain is built from TRBV11-2 and TRBJ2-7, with D uncertain. CDR3 size: 12 residues. Deletions cut 3 bases from V and 3 bases from J, with 6 bases between. Germline V CDR1 and CDR2: SGHAT, FQNNGV. The CDR3 spells CASSFTGYEQYF. For the CDR3, the DNA is TGTGCCAGCAGCTTTACGGGCTACGAGCAGTACTTC.

The V and J genes are TRBV28 and TRBJ2-5; maybe TRBD2 (6 bases). CDR3 length equals 15 residues. V was shortened by 6 bases and J by 2 bases, with 16 bases between the two germline ends. Looked up from germline, CDR1 is MDHEN and CDR2 is SYDVKM. CDR3 coding DNA: TGTGCCAGCAGCGGCCCTGGGACTTCACAAGAGACCCAGTACTTC. This encodes CASSGPGTSQETQYF. The entire variable domain, with the rest obtained from reference TRBV28 and TRBJ2-5, is as follows: DVKVTQSSRYLVKRTGEKVFLECVQDMDHENMFWYRQDPGLGLRLIYFSYDVKMKEKGDIPEGYSVSREKKERFSLILESASTNQTSMYLCASSGPGTSQETQYFGPGTRLLVL.

This chain links TRBV6-5 with TRBJ1-2; TRBD1 matches 7 bases. From germline, CDR1 is MNHEY and CDR2 SVGAGI. CDR3 length: 14 amino acids. The V gene end was trimmed by 6 bases and the J gene end by 4 bases; junction bases not matched to a gene: 8. CDR3 protein: CASRKDREAYGYTF. The CDR3 DNA sequence: TGTGCCAGCAGGAAAGACAGGGAGGCCTATGGCTACACCTTC.

The rearrangement uses TRBV11-2 and TRBJ2-1, with D perhaps matching TRBD2 (7 bases). CDR3 length: 18 amino acids. The germline V gene encodes CDR1 SGHAT and CDR2 FQNNGV. V was clipped by 5 bases and J by 5 bases, with 25 bases between them. The CDR3 sequence: CASSRSGGRLLHHNEQFF. The CDR3 nucleotides are TGTGCCAGCAGCCGCTCCGGGGGGCGGCTTCTTCACCACAATGAGCAGTTCTTC.

The chain has TRBV30 and TRBJ2-7; D is perhaps TRBD2 (6 bases). Germline loops: CDR1 GTSNPN, CDR2 SVGIG (reference sequence). CDR3 length equals 14 residues. Deletions cut 2 bases from V and 2 bases from J, with 13 bases between. The CDR3 sequence is CAWSRGTEPYEQYF. The CDR3 coding sequence is TGTGCCTGGAGTCGGGGGACTGAGCCCTACGAGCAGTACTTC. The variable domain in full, with the rest retrieved from reference TRBV30 and TRBJ2-7, is SQTIHQWPATLVQPVGSPLSLECTVEGTSNPNLYWYRQAAGRGLQLLFYSVGIGQISSEVPQNLSASRPQDRQFILSSKKLLLSDSGFYLCAWSRGTEPYEQYFGPGTRLTVT.

The rearrangement links TRBV6-1 to TRBJ1-6; D uncertain. Deletions cut 8 bases from V and 9 bases from J, with 20 bases between. This CDR3 is built from 15 residues. CDR1 is MNHNS and CDR2 is SASEGT in the germline V gene. The CDR3 is CASAERAAVGSPLHF. Here the CDR3 DNA reads TGTGCCAGCGCCGAAAGGGCGGCAGTCGGTTCACCCCTCCACTTT.

The chain uses TRBV5-6 and TRBJ1-2; TRBD1 agrees at 9 bases. The germline V gene encodes CDR1 SGHDT and CDR2 YYEEEE. V lost 3 bases and J lost 5; bases outside the gene matches: 11. This CDR3 comprises 16 residues. CDR3 bases: TGTGCCAGCAGCTCAACATCCGGGACAGGGATGTATGGCTACACCTTC. The encoded protein is CASSSTSGTGMYGYTF.

The chain links TRBV7-9 to TRBJ1-2; TRBD1 matches at 7 bases. J was trimmed by 2 bases and V by 5 bases; bases with no gene match: 2. CDR1 is SEHNR, CDR2 FQNEAQ, per germline (reference sequence). The CDR3 length is 13 residues. CDR3 DNA sequence: TGTGCCAGCAGCGCGGGACAGAACTATGGCTACACCTTC. It translates to CASSAGQNYGYTF.

The chain is built from TRBV28 and TRBJ1-4; D is unresolved. Germline-derived CDR1 and CDR2 are MDHEN and SYDVKM. The CDR3 is made up of 13 amino acids. V lost 5 bases to trimming and J lost 7 bases, with 11 bases between them. The CDR3 spells CASSPQRGEKLFF. CDR3 DNA: TGTGCCAGCAGTCCCCAGCGGGGTGAAAAACTGTTTTTT.

This clone was counted a single time. This chain uses TRBV6-5 with TRBJ1-2, with unresolved D. This CDR3 is built from 14 residues. CDR1 and CDR2 from the germline V gene are MNHEY and SVGAGI. Trimming took 6 bases from V and 1 from J, leaving 12 bases between them. The CDR3 nucleotides read TGTGCCAGCAGGGAATCATTCGGTAACTATGGCTACACCTTC. This sequence encodes CASRESFGNYGYTF.

The chain recombines TRBV5-1 with TRBJ2-5, with 7 bases identical to TRBD2. The CDR3 extends over 13 amino acids. J was trimmed by 1 base and V by 7 bases; bases with no gene match: 4. Germline V lookup: CDR1 SGHRS, CDR2 YFSETQ. The CDR3 loop reads CASGRDGQETQYF. CDR3 DNA sequence: TGCGCCAGCGGGAGGGACGGCCAAGAGACCCAGTACTTC.

This chain connects TRBV5-5 to TRBJ2-1, with a tentative D call TRBD2 (5 bases). The CDR3 has 16 residues. Trimming took off 4 bases at V and 2 bases at J, with 16 bases between the two ends. From germline, CDR1 is SGHKS and CDR2 YYEKEE (reference sequence). As DNA, the CDR3 is TGTGCCAGCAGCGCCTTTGGAGGCAGCCCCTACAATGAGCAGTTCTTC. Its protein is CASSAFGGSPYNEQFF.

The chain couples TRBV19 to TRBJ1-5, with no clear D. The germline V gene encodes CDR1 LNHDA and CDR2 SQIVND (reference sequence). The CDR3 loop spans 12 amino acids. Trimming took off 1 base at V and 7 bases at J, with 5 bases between the two ends. The CDR3, as DNA: TGTGCCAGTAGTATAGTTGGCCAGCCCCAGCATTTT. Translating it yields CASSIVGQPQHF.

The chain combines TRBV4-1 with TRBJ2-5; D tentatively fits TRBD1 or TRBD2 (5 bases each). This CDR3 is built from 13 residues. Germline V gives CDR1 MGHRA, CDR2 YSYEKL. V was cut by 0 bases and J by 7 bases, with 9 bases left in between. CDR3 nucleotides: TGCGCCAGCAGCCAAGAGGGGGTAGTGACCCAGTACTTC. This translates into CASSQEGVVTQYF.

J is TRBJ1-6 and V is TRBV19; D ambiguous. The CDR3 is made up of 15 amino acids. From germline, CDR1 is LNHDA and CDR2 SQIVND (reference sequence). V lost 6 bases to trimming and J lost 1 base, with 10 bases between them. The CDR3 protein is CASRVDVSYNSPLHF. The CDR3 DNA follows: TGTGCCAGTAGGGTAGACGTATCCTATAATTCACCCCTCCACTTT.

The CDR3 loop reads CASVNRVNTEAFF. For the CDR3, the DNA is TGTGCCAGCGTCAACAGGGTGAACACTGAAGCTTTCTTT. The chain has TRBV25-1 and TRBJ1-1; maybe TRBD1 (6 bases). The V and J ends lost 8 bases and 0 bases respectively, with 10 bases between them. CDR1 and CDR2 from the germline V gene are MGHDK and SYGVNS. This CDR3 spans 13 amino acids.

This clone was observed a few times. The J gene is TRBJ1-1, the V gene TRBV6-1, with D uncertain. V shed 11 bases and J shed 2 bases, with 9 bases lying between them. Per the germline V gene, CDR1 is MNHNS and CDR2 is SASEGT. The CDR3 covers 11 residues. This chain's CDR3 is CALGFNTEAFF. In DNA, the CDR3 is TGTGCCTTAGGGTTTAACACTGAAGCTTTCTTT.

The chain carries TRBV11-2 and TRBJ1-2; D gene ambiguous. The germline V and J ends were trimmed by 5 bases and 2 bases, with 9 bases remaining between them. Germline-derived CDR1 and CDR2 are SGHAT and FQNNGV. CDR3 length equals 13 residues. The chain's CDR3 is CASSPGINYGYTF. The CDR3 bases are TGTGCCAGCAGCCCGGGGATCAACTATGGCTACACCTTC.

The chain combines TRBV5-5 with TRBJ2-7, with no clear D. The CDR3 totals 11 residues. The ends were cut back, 0 bases at V and 6 bases at J, with 4 bases in the middle. Looked up from germline, CDR1 is SGHKS and CDR2 is YYEKEE (reference sequence). CDR3: CASSLDGEQYF. As DNA, the CDR3 is TGTGCCAGCAGCTTGGATGGCGAGCAGTACTTC.

The chain uses TRBV25-1 and TRBJ2-5, with 9 bases matching TRBD2. In germline, CDR1 is MGHDK, CDR2 SYGVNS. The CDR3 is 13 residues long. V dropped 5 bases and J dropped 4; count of bases not matched to a gene: 2. The CDR3 reads CASSLAGRETQYF. CDR3 nucleotides: TGTGCCAGCAGTCTAGCGGGGAGAGAGACCCAGTACTTC.

The chain carries TRBV11-2 and TRBJ2-1, with D possibly being TRBD1 or TRBD2 (6 bases each). The CDR3 spans 15 residues. The ends were cut back, 2 bases at V and 6 bases at J, with 14 bases in the middle. Germline CDR1 is SGHAT and CDR2 is FQNNGV. CDR3 in amino acids: CASSLTAEGGNEQFF. CDR3 nucleotides: TGTGCCAGCAGCTTAACGGCCGAGGGGGGCAATGAGCAGTTCTTC.

V gene TRBV7-2 combines with J gene TRBJ2-3; possibly TRBD1 for D (5 bases). V was clipped by 5 bases and J by 0 bases, with 18 bases between them. Germline V gives CDR1 SGHTA, CDR2 FQGNSA. The CDR3 runs 17 residues. The CDR3 coding sequence is TGTGCCAGCAGCCCCTCCGGCAGGGCTTCTAGCACAGATACGCAGTATTTT. This encodes CASSPSGRASSTDTQYF.

V gene TRBV27 combines with J gene TRBJ2-1; 10 bases fit TRBD2. J lost 4 bases, V lost 6 bases, and 6 bases had no gene match. Per the germline V gene, CDR1 is MNHEY and CDR2 is SMNVEV (reference sequence). CDR3 length equals 15 residues. The CDR3 DNA is TGTGCCAGCAGCCGGACTAGCGGAGCTTACAATGAGCAGTTCTTC. Protein sequence: CASSRTSGAYNEQFF.

V gene TRBV6-1 combines with J gene TRBJ1-4; 10 nucleotides align to TRBD1. CDR3 length equals 14 residues. Trimming cost V 7 bases and J 2 bases; bases outside gene matches: 1. Per germline, CDR1 MNHNS and CDR2 SASEGT. The CDR3 DNA sequence: TGTGCCAGCAAGACAGGGGGCACTAATGAAAAACTGTTTTTT. This translates into CASKTGGTNEKLFF.

The chain links TRBV7-9 to TRBJ2-2; D not certain. Germline CDR1 SEHNR, CDR2 FQNEAQ (reference sequence). The CDR3 has 15 amino acids. Trimming took off 5 bases at V and 5 bases at J, with 15 bases between the two ends. CDR3 nucleotides: TGTGCCAGCAGCCTTGTCTGGGCGGATACCGGGGAGCTGTTTTTT. Amino acid sequence: CASSLVWADTGELFF.

The chain carries TRBV2 and TRBJ1-1, with D uncertain. CDR3 length: 14 amino acids. With 6 bases removed from V and 1 base from J, the gap between germline ends came to 12 bases. Germline V gene data show CDR1 as SNHLY and CDR2 as FYNNEI. In DNA form, the CDR3 reads TGTGCCAGCAGGGCCGGGCCCTCGAACACTGAAGCTTTCTTT. The encoded protein is CASRAGPSNTEAFF.

This clone showed up just once. V usage is TRBV11-2 and J usage is TRBJ2-7; possibly TRBD1 for D (6 bases). Trimming stripped 8 bases from V and 3 bases from J, with 11 bases between. Germline lookup yields CDR1 SGHAT and CDR2 FQNNGV. The CDR3 consists of 12 residues. The CDR3 loop is CASGQTVYEQYF. The DNA for the CDR3 is TGTGCCAGCGGACAGACCGTCTACGAGCAGTACTTC.

V usage is TRBV25-1 and J usage is TRBJ2-3; D may be TRBD1 (6 bases). Trimming removed 8 bases from V and 8 bases from J, with 14 bases in between. The CDR3 runs to 12 residues. Germline V gene lookup returns CDR1 MGHDK and CDR2 SYGVNS. Here the CDR3 reads CASALRGGTQYF. CDR3 DNA: TGTGCCAGCGCCCTCCGAGGGGGTACGCAGTATTTT.

The chain uses TRBV18 and TRBJ2-4; weak D call: TRBD2 (5 bases). This CDR3 is built from 16 residues. V was clipped by 3 bases and J by 0 bases, with 12 bases between them. Germline V gene lookup returns CDR1 KGHSH and CDR2 LQKENI. The CDR3 nucleotides read TGTGCCAGCTCACCGAGGGCCGGAATAGCCAAAAACATTCAGTACTTC. Amino acid sequence: CASSPRAGIAKNIQYF.